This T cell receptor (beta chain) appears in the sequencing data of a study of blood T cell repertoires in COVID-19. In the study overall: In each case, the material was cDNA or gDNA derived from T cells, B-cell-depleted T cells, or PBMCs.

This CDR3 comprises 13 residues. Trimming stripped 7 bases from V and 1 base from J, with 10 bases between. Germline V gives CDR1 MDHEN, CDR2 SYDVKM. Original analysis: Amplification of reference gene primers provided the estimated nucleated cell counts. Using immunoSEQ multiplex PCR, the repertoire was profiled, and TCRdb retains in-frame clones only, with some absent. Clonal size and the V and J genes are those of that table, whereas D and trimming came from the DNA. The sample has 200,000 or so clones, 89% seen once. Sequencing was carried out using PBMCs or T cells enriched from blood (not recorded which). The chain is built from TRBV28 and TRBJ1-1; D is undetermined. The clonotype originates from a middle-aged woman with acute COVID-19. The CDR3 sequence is CASTTRGNTEAFF. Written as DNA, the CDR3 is TGTGCCAGCACCACGCGGGGGAACACTGAAGCTTTCTTT.